The 21 T cell receptor beta chains in this list originate from one sample, sequenced in a study of blood T cell repertoires in COVID-19. Libraries were prepared by immunoSEQ multiplex PCR; TCRdb keeps only in-frame clonotypes and omits some of them. Here the sample spans around 130,000 clones, around 76% being singletons. The sample was peripheral blood. These receptors were collected from a human donor in a cohort sampled during active COVID-19.

The chain is built from TRBV6-7 and TRBJ2-3, with 8 bases that match TRBD1. TRBV6-7 is placed among ORFs of uncertain function. This CDR3 is built from 15 residues. V dropped 5 bases and J dropped 3; count of bases not matched to a gene: 7. For the CDR3, the DNA is TGTGCCAGCAGTACCCCCAGGGGGCGAACAGATACGCAGTATTTT. It yields the protein CASSTPRGRTDTQYF.

The CDR3 sequence is CASSPLSSGGFYNSPLHF. DNA for the CDR3: TGTGCCAGCAGCCCCCTATCCTCCGGGGGTTTTTATAATTCACCCCTCCACTTT. The chain employs TRBV28 and TRBJ1-6, with D possibly matching TRBD1 (5 bases). V was clipped by 6 bases and J by 4 bases, with 22 bases between them. The CDR3 length is 18 residues. The germline gives CDR1 MDHEN, CDR2 SYDVKM.

The rearrangement uses TRBV3-1 (or the pseudogene TRBV3-2) and TRBJ1-1; weak D call: TRBD1 (6 bases). The germline V gene encodes CDR1 LGHDT and CDR2 YNNKEL (reference sequence). With 6 bases removed from V and 1 base from J, the gap between germline ends came to 9 bases. The CDR3 contains 13 residues. In nucleotides, the CDR3 is TGTGCCAGCAGTTGGGGGCGGAACACTGAAGCTTTCTTT. Its translation is CASSWGRNTEAFF.

V is TRBV4-1 and J is TRBJ2-1; TRBD1 might be the D (6 bases). V was clipped by 1 base and J by 7 bases, with 11 bases between them. Germline V lookup: CDR1 MGHRA, CDR2 YSYEKL. The CDR3 has 14 amino acids. The CDR3 DNA reads as TGCGCCAGCAGCCAAGGTGGACAGATAAATGAGCAGTTCTTC. This encodes CASSQGGQINEQFF.

The V and J genes are TRBV28 and TRBJ1-4; TRBD1 agrees at 7 bases. Trimming removed 2 bases from V and 4 bases from J; junction bases left unmatched: 7. This CDR3 is built from 16 residues. Germline V gene sequence: CDR1 MDHEN, CDR2 SYDVKM. DNA for the CDR3: TGTGCCAGCAGTTTAGGGTGGGGGACAGTTAATGAAAAACTGTTTTTT. Amino acid sequence: CASSLGWGTVNEKLFF.

The chain recombines TRBV27 with TRBJ2-7; D is perhaps TRBD2 (7 bases). The germline CDR1 and CDR2 sequences are MNHEY and SMNVEV (reference sequence). This CDR3 contains 15 residues. V lost 1 base, J lost 2 bases, and 12 bases lay in between. The CDR3 is CASSLWQGTTYEQYF. The CDR3, as DNA: TGTGCCAGCAGTTTATGGCAGGGGACTACCTACGAGCAGTACTTC.

On this clone: The junction departs from the called germline gene at one end, perhaps through a read error. The chain joins TRBV2 to TRBJ2-7; D is possibly TRBD2 (5 bases). CDR1 and CDR2 from the germline V gene are SNHLY and FYNNEI. There are 11 residues in the CDR3. The CDR3 nucleotides are TGTGCCAGCAGTGAGTTTACCCCAGCGGACTTC. It encodes CASSEFTPADF.

This chain uses TRBV19 with TRBJ2-2, with D unresolved. Germline V gene lookup returns CDR1 LNHDA and CDR2 SQIVND (reference sequence). CDR3 length: 12 residues. V was trimmed by 5 bases and J by 6 bases, leaving 7 bases between them. This CDR3 is CASSQGAGELFF. The CDR3 region has the DNA TGTGCCAGTAGTCAAGGAGCCGGGGAGCTGTTTTTT.

V usage is TRBV5-1 and J usage is TRBJ2-5; D remains ambiguous. Deletions cut 1 base from V and 2 bases from J, with 9 bases between. The germline CDR1 and CDR2 sequences are SGHRS and YFSETQ. The CDR3 sequence is 14 residues long. The CDR3 DNA reads as TGCGCCAGCAGCTTGCTGGGCCAGCAAGAGACCCAGTACTTC. It yields the protein CASSLLGQQETQYF.

This clone appeared once. This sequence joins TRBV4-1 and TRBJ2-7; D gene ambiguous. Germline V lookup: CDR1 MGHRA, CDR2 YSYEKL. This CDR3 spans 17 amino acids. V lost 1 base, J lost 3 bases, and 19 bases lay in between. CDR3 nucleotide sequence: TGCGCCAGCAGCCAAGCCGTTAGAACAGAAACGATCTACGAGCAGTACTTC. It translates to CASSQAVRTETIYEQYF.

In DNA form, the CDR3 reads TGCGCCAGCAGCCAAGACGAGGGACTAGGATCCAATGAGCAGTTCTTC. Translation: CASSQDEGLGSNEQFF. This chain links TRBV4-1 with TRBJ2-1; 8 nucleotides agree with TRBD2. The CDR3 loop spans 16 amino acids. CDR1 and CDR2 (germline): MGHRA, YSYEKL. With 0 bases clipped from V and 6 bases from J, the junction kept 7 bases outside the gene matches.

This chain links TRBV29-1 with TRBJ2-7, with 10 bases fitting TRBD1. From germline, CDR1 is SQVTM and CDR2 ANQGSEA. Trimming removed 6 bases from V and 5 bases from J; junction bases left unmatched: 1. CDR3 length equals 11 residues. This chain's CDR3 is CSVGTGDEQYF. The CDR3 coding sequence is TGCAGCGTGGGGACAGGGGACGAGCAGTACTTC.

CDR3 sequence: CASSTHDRVGGYTF. CDR3 nucleotides: TGTGCCAGCAGTACCCACGACAGGGTCGGGGGCTACACCTTC. The gene calls are TRBV27 and TRBJ1-2; 7 bases fit TRBD1. Trimming removed 5 bases from V and 8 bases from J; junction bases left unmatched: 11. This CDR3 is 14 amino acids long. Germline V gene lookup returns CDR1 MNHEY and CDR2 SMNVEV (reference sequence).

This chain connects TRBV10-1 to TRBJ2-7, with D uncertain. Looked up from germline, CDR1 is WNHNN and CDR2 is SYGVQD (reference sequence). V was cut by 6 bases and J by 0 bases, with 9 bases left in between. This CDR3 comprises 13 residues. CDR3 sequence reads: CASSLGRSYEQYF. The CDR3 DNA sequence: TGCGCCAGCAGCCTTGGCCGCTCCTACGAGCAGTACTTC.

This clone was picked up one time. The genes are TRBV11-2 and TRBJ1-6; TRBD1 might be the D (6 bases). Germline V lookup: CDR1 SGHAT, CDR2 FQNNGV. Trimming stripped 2 bases from V and 10 bases from J, with 12 bases between. This CDR3 is 14 amino acids long. The DNA for the CDR3 is TGTGCCAGCAGCTTATCCCAGGGGCAATCACCCCTCCACTTT. Its protein product is CASSLSQGQSPLHF.

The V call is TRBV7-9, the J call TRBJ1-3; 10 bases are shared with TRBD1. The CDR3 is 15 amino acids. Germline CDR1 reads SEHNR; CDR2 reads FQNEAQ (reference sequence). The V gene end was trimmed by 2 bases and the J gene end by 6 bases; junction bases not matched to a gene: 4. CDR3 bases: TGTGCCAGCAGCTTAACCGGGACAGGGGTAAACACCATATATTTT. Residues: CASSLTGTGVNTIYF.

The gene calls are TRBV29-1 and TRBJ2-3, with D tentatively TRBD2 (5 bases). The CDR3 runs 12 residues. Trimming pared 4 bases from V and 4 bases from J, leaving 9 bases between. Looked up from germline, CDR1 is SQVTM and CDR2 is ANQGSEA. CDR3 in DNA: TGCAGCGTTGGATCCGGGGCAGATACGCAGTATTTT. This sequence encodes CSVGSGADTQYF.

This chain uses TRBV14 with TRBJ1-2; D uncertain. Germline CDR1 reads SGHDN; CDR2 reads FVKESK. V lost 3 bases, J lost 3 bases, and 17 bases lay in between. CDR3 length: 16 amino acids. The CDR3: CASSHLTGRGDYGYTF. The CDR3 bases are TGTGCCAGCAGCCACCTCACCGGGAGAGGAGACTATGGCTACACCTTC.

V gene TRBV3-1 (or the pseudogene TRBV3-2) combines with J gene TRBJ1-3; D call uncertain. The V gene lost 4 bases and the J gene lost 0 bases, with 13 bases spanning the gap. CDR1 is LGHDT and CDR2 is YNNKEL in the germline V gene (reference sequence). The CDR3 runs 16 residues. For the CDR3, the DNA is TGTGCCAGCAGCCCCCGATACAGTGACTCTGGAAACACCATATATTTT. Translating it yields CASSPRYSDSGNTIYF.

The count of this clone is one. The chain combines TRBV12-5 with TRBJ2-2; 16 nucleotides line up with TRBD2. CDR1 is LGHNT, CDR2 FRNRAP, per germline. There are 16 residues in the CDR3. Losses at the gene ends were 5 bases for V and 6 bases for J; bases not matched to a gene: 3. CDR3 residues: CASGAGLAGGPGELFF. The DNA of the CDR3 is TGTGCTAGTGGTGCGGGACTAGCGGGGGGGCCCGGGGAGCTGTTTTTT.

This chain joins TRBV18 and TRBJ2-2, with a weak D call TRBD1 (5 bases). The V gene lost 2 bases and the J gene lost 6 bases, with 13 bases spanning the gap. This CDR3 has 15 residues. Germline V CDR1 and CDR2: KGHSH, LQKENI. The CDR3 DNA is TGTGCCAGCTCACCAGTGACCAGGGCCCCCGGGGAGCTGTTTTTT. Translation gives CASSPVTRAPGELFF.